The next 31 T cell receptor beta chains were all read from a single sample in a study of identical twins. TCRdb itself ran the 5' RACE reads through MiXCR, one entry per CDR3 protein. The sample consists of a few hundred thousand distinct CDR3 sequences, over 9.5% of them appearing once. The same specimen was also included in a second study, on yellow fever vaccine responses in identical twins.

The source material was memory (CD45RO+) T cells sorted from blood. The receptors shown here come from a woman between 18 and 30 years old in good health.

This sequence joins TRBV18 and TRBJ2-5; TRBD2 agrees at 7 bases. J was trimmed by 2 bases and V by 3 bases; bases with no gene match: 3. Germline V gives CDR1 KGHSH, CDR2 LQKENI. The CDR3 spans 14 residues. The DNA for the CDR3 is TGTGCCAGCTCACCCATCGGGGGGCAAGAGACCCAGTACTTC. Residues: CASSPIGGQETQYF.

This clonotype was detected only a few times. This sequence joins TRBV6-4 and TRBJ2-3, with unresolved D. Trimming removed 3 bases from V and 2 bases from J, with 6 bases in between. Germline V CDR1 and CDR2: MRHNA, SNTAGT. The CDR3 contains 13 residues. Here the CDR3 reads CASSEAITDTQYF. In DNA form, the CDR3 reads TGTGCCAGCAGTGAGGCCATCACAGATACGCAGTATTTT.

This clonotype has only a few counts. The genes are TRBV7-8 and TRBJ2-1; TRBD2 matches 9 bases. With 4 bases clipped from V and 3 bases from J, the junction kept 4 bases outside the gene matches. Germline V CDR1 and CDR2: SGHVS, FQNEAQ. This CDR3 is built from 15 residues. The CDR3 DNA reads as TGTGCCAGCAGCTCGGGACTAGCCAACTACAATGAGCAGTTCTTC. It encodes CASSSGLANYNEQFF.

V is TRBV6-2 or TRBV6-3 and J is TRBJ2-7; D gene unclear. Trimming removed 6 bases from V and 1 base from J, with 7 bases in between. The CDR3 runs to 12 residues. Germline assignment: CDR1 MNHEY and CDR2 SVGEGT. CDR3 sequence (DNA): TGTGCCAGCAGGACTCGTTCCTACGAGCAGTACTTC. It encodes CASRTRSYEQYF.

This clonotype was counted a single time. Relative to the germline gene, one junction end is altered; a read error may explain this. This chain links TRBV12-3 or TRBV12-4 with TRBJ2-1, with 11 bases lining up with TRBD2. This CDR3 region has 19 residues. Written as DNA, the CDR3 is TGTGCCTGCAGTTTACCGCTAGCGGGAGGCCCGGGGAACAACAATGAGCAGTTCTTC. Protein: CACSLPLAGGPGNNNEQFF.

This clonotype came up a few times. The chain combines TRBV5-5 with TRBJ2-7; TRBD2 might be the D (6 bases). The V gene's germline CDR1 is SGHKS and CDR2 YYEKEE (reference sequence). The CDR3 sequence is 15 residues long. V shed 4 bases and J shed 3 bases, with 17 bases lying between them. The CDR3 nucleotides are TGTGCCAGCAGCGTCTCCGAGACTAGTATCTACGAGCAGTACTTC. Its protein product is CASSVSETSIYEQYF.

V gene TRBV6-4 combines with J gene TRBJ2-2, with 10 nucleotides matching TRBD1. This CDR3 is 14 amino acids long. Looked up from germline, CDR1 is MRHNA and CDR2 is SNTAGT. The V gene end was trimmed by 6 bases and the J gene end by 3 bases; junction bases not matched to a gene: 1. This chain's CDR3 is CASSGTGDTGELFF. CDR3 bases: TGTGCCAGCAGCGGGACAGGGGACACCGGGGAGCTGTTTTTT.

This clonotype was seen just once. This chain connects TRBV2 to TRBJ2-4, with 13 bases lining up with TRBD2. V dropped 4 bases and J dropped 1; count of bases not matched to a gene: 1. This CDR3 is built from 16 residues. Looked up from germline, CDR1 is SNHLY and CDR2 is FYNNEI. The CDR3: CASSVGLAGAKNIQYF. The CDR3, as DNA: TGTGCCAGCAGTGTGGGACTAGCGGGGGCCAAAAACATTCAGTACTTC. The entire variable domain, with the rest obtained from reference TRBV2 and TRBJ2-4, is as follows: EPEVTQTPSHQVTQMGQEVILRCVPISNHLYFYWYRQILGQKVEFLVSFYNNEISEKSEIFDDQFSVERPDGSNFTLKIRSTKLEDSAMYFCASSVGLAGAKNIQYFGAGTRLSVL.

The CDR3 nucleotides are TGCGCCAGCAGCCACCGGACAGGGGGCGTCACCGGGGAGCTGTTTTTT. Translation: CASSHRTGGVTGELFF. V is TRBV5-1 and J is TRBJ2-2; 11 nucleotides align to TRBD1. Germline V gene lookup returns CDR1 SGHRS and CDR2 YFSETQ. The CDR3 has 16 residues. Trimming removed 4 bases from V and 4 bases from J; junction bases left unmatched: 6.

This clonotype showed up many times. The CDR3 DNA sequence: TGTGCCAGCAGTCGGCGGGACCCTCAGACCCAGTACTTC. Amino acids: CASSRRDPQTQYF. This rearrangement joins TRBV28 to TRBJ2-5, with TRBD2 as a possible D gene (6 bases). The CDR3 loop spans 13 amino acids. Germline V gene sequence: CDR1 MDHEN, CDR2 SYDVKM. Trimming left V 5 bases short and J 6 bases short, with 13 bases between.

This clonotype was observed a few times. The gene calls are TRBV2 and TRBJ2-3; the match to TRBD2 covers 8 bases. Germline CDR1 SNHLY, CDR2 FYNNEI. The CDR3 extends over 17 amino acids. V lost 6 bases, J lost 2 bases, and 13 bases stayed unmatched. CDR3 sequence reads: CASRRTSNRLNTDTQYF. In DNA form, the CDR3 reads TGTGCCAGCAGGCGGACTAGCAATAGGCTTAACACAGATACGCAGTATTTT.

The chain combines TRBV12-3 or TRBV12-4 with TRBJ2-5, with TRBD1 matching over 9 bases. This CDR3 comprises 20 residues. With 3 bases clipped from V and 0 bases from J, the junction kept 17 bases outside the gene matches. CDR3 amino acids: CASSLTRPHRTGDHQETQYF. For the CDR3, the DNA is TGTGCCAGCAGTTTGACCCGTCCCCATAGGACAGGGGACCACCAAGAGACCCAGTACTTC.

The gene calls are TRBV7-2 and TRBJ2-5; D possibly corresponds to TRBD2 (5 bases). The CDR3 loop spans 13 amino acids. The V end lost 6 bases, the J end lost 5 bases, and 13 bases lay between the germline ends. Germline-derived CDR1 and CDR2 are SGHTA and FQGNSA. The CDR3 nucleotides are TGTGCCAGCAGTTCAACTAGACTGGAGACCCAGTACTTC. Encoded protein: CASSSTRLETQYF.

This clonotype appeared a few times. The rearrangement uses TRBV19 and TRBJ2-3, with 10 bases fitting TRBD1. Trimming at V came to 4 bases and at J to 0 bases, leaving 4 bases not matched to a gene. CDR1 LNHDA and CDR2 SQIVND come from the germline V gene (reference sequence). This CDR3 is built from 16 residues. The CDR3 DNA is TGTGCCAGTAGTAGAAAGACAGGGGGCAGCACAGATACGCAGTATTTT. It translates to CASSRKTGGSTDTQYF.

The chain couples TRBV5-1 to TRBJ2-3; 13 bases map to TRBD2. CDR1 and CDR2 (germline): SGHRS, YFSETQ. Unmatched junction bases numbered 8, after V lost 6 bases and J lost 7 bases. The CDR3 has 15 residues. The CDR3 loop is CASTLGLAGRNTQYF. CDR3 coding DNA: TGCGCCAGCACCCTGGGACTAGCGGGGAGGAATACGCAGTATTTT.

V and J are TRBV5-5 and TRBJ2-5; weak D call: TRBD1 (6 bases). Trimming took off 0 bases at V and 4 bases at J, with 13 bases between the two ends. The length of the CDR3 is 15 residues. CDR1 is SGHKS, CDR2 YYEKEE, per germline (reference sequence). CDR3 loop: CASSLGLLGGETQYF. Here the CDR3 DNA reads TGTGCCAGCAGCTTGGGCCTCCTAGGGGGAGAGACCCAGTACTTC.

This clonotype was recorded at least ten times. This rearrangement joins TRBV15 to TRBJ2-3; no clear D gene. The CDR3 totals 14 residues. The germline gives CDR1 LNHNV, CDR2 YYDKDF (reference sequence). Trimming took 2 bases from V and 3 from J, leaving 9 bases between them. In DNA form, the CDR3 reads TGTGCCACCAGCAGAAAAAAGGGAACAGATACGCAGTATTTT. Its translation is CATSRKKGTDTQYF. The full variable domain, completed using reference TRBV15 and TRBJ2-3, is DAMVIQNPRYQVTQFGKPVTLSCSQTLNHNVMYWYQQKSSQAPKLLFHYYDKDFNNEADTPDNFQSRRPNTSFCFLDIRSPGLGDTAMYLCATSRKKGTDTQYFGPGTRLTVL.

The CDR3 here is CSARDRAGRIAYGYTF. Here the CDR3 DNA reads TGCAGTGCTAGAGATCGGGCAGGGAGGATTGCCTATGGCTACACCTTC. The rearrangement links TRBV20-1 to TRBJ1-2; tentatively, D is TRBD1 (5 bases). Germline CDR1 is DFQATT and CDR2 is SNEGSKA (reference sequence). The CDR3 length is 16 residues. The V gene lost 0 bases and the J gene lost 4 bases, with 18 bases spanning the gap.

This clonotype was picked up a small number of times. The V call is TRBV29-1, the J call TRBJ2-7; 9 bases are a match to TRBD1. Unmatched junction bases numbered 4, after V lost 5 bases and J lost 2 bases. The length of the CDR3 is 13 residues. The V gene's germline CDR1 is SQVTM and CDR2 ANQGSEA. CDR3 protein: CSVTGTGTYEQYF. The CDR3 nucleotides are TGCAGCGTTACCGGGACAGGGACCTACGAGCAGTACTTC.

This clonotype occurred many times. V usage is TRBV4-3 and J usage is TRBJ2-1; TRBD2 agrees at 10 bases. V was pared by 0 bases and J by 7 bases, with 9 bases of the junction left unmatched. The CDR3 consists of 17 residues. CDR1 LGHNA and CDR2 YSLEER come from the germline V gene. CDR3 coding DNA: TGCGCCAGCAGCCAAGATCTCCCTAGCGGGAGTTGGAATGAGCAGTTCTTC. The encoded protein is CASSQDLPSGSWNEQFF.

The DNA of the CDR3 is TGTGCCACCAGCTCGACGGGTAATAATTCACCCCTCCACTTT. Protein: CATSSTGNNSPLHF. This rearrangement joins TRBV2 to TRBJ1-6; D gene uncertain. The CDR3 consists of 14 residues. CDR1 is SNHLY, CDR2 FYNNEI, per germline. Trimming pared 10 bases from V and 5 bases from J, leaving 15 bases between. The full variable domain, with the rest looked up from reference TRBV2 and TRBJ1-6, is EPEVTQTPSHQVTQMGQEVILRCVPISNHLYFYWYRQILGQKVEFLVSFYNNEISEKSEIFDDQFSVERPDGSNFTLKIRSTKLEDSAMYFCATSSTGNNSPLHFGNGTRLTVT.

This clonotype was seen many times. The chain's CDR3 is CASSQGGNEQFF. The CDR3 bases are TGTGCCAGCAGCCAAGGAGGCAATGAGCAGTTCTTC. V gene TRBV3-1 combines with J gene TRBJ2-1; no firm D call. The V gene's germline CDR1 is LGHDT and CDR2 YNNKEL (reference sequence). V was clipped by 1 base and J by 6 bases, with 4 bases between them. This CDR3 has 12 residues.

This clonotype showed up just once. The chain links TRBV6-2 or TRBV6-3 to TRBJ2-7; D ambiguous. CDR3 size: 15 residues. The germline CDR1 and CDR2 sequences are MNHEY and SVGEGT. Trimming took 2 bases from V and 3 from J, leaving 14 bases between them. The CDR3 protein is CASSYRGSAGYEQYF. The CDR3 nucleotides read TGTGCCAGCAGTTACCGAGGCAGCGCCGGCTACGAGCAGTACTTC.

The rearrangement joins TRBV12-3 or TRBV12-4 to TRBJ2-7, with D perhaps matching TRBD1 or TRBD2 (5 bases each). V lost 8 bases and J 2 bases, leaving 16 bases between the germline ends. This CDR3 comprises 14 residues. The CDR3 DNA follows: TGTGCCAGCCGGAGGCAGGGCCCCACCTACGAGCAGTACTTC. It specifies CASRRQGPTYEQYF.

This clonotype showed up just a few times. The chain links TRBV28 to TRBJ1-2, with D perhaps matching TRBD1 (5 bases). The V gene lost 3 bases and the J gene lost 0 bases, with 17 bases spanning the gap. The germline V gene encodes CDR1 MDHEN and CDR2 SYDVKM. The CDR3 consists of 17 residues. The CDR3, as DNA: TGTGCCAGCAGTTTGGCCCACTCAGGGTCAGCTAACTATGGCTACACCTTC. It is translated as CASSLAHSGSANYGYTF.

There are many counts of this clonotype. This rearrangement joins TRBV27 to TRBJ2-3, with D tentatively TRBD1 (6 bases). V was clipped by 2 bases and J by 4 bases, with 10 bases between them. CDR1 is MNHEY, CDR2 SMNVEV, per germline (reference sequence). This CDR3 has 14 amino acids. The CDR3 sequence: CASSLRPGADTQYF. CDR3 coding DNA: TGTGCCAGCAGTTTACGACCAGGGGCAGATACGCAGTATTTT.

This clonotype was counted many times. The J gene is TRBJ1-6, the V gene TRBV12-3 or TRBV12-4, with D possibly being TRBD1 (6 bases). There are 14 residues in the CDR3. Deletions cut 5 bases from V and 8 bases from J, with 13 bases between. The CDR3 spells CASSRTVGDSPLHF. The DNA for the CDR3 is TGTGCCAGCAGTCGGACAGTGGGGGATTCACCCCTCCACTTT.

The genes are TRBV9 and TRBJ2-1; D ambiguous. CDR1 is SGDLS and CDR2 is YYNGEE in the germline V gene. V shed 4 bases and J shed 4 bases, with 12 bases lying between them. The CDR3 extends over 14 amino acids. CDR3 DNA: TGTGCCAGCAGCCTCACCTTGGGGTACAATGAGCAGTTCTTC. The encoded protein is CASSLTLGYNEQFF.

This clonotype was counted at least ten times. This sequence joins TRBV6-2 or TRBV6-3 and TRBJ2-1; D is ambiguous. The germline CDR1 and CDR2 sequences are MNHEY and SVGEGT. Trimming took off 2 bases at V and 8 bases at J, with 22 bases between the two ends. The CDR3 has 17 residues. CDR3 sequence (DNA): TGTGCCAGCAGTTACGCGATTGGTAGGAGTGACGAAGATGAGCAGTTCTTC. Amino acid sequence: CASSYAIGRSDEDEQFF.

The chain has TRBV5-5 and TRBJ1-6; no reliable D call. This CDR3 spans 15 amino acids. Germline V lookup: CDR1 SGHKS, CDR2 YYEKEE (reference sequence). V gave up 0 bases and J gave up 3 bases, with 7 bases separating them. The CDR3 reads CASSLEASYNSPLHF. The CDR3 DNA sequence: TGTGCCAGCAGCTTGGAGGCAAGCTATAATTCACCCCTCCACTTT.

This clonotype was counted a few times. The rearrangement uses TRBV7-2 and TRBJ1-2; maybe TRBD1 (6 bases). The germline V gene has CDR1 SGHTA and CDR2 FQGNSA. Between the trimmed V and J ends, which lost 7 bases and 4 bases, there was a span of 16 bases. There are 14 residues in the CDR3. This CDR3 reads CASTLMGGLYGYTF. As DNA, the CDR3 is TGTGCCAGCACCCTAATGGGGGGCCTCTATGGCTACACCTTC.